This TCR beta chain was obtained from a study of T-cell reconstitution after alpha-beta-depleted transplantation in children. Findings and caveats of the study: By one year post-transplant, T-cell counts and diversity largely arose from T cells that were newly produced. Reportedly, roughly two months post-transplant, alpha-beta T cells arose from several hundred expanded graft clones. At day 60, the high TCRbeta diversity found in some patients originated from recipient T cells and thymic progenitors that had survived.

Preparation of the TCRbeta library involved a method that used unique molecular identifiers. MiXCR, applied by TCRdb to the PCR reads, yields one record per CDR3 protein. The sample contains more than 500,000 distinct CDR3 sequences, about an eighth of which appear only once. Details on this clonotype: Its antigen remains unknown.

CDR1 KGHSH and CDR2 LQKENI come from the germline V gene. The CDR3 spans 15 residues. Trimming removed 4 bases at V and 7 bases at J, with 16 bases between. This receptor was obtained from a female patient aged 2-9 years who had a stem cell transplant for aplastic anemia, so the T cells may come from the graft donor. This specimen consisted of PBMCs, mostly from graft donor cells, obtained 180 days after TCRalphabeta/CD19-depleted stem cell transplant. The chain joins TRBV18 to TRBJ1-4; D is possibly TRBD1 (5 bases). The CDR3 here is CASSLLGPRGEKLFF. The CDR3 DNA reads TGTGCCAGCTCACTTCTGGGACCCCGGGGTGAAAAACTGTTTTTT. The variable domain in full, completed from reference TRBV18 and TRBJ1-4, reads NAGVMQNPRHLVRRRGQEARLRCSPMKGHSHVYWYRQLPEEGLKFMVYLQKENIIDESGMPKERFSAEFPKEGPSILRIQQVVRGDSAAYFCASSLLGPRGEKLFFGSGTQLSVL.